This TCR beta chain was obtained from a study of blood T cell repertoires in COVID-19. Turning to the study itself: The samples span acute and convalescent COVID-19 from the United States, Italy and Spain. Sources were T cells, B-cell-depleted T cells, or PBMCs; the material itself was cDNA or gDNA.

J lost 0 bases, V lost 1 base, and 2 bases had no gene match. Germline V gene lookup returns CDR1 KGHSH and CDR2 LQKENI. CDR3 length: 17 residues. Original data processing: Amplification from reference gene primers served as the basis for estimated nucleated cell counts. TCRdb's copy holds only in-frame clones and misses some; the assay was immunoSEQ multiplex PCR. V, J and clone size derive from that table, while D and trimming were established from the DNA sequence. In the table there are 150,000 to 200,000 clones, 85% of which are singletons. The receptor was isolated from a human donor with acute or convalescent COVID-19. The donor label of this sample is uncertain. The rearrangement uses TRBV18 and TRBJ1-4, with 10 bases aligning to TRBD1. Sequenced: peripheral blood. Written as DNA, the CDR3 is TGTGCCAGCTCACCACGACAGGGGGCCGCAACTAATGAAAAACTGTTTTTT. As protein: CASSPRQGAATNEKLFF.